This T cell receptor (beta chain) was documented in a study of control samples from healthy donors and cancer patients. The germline gives CDR1 SGHTA, CDR2 FQGNSA. The CDR3 contains 16 residues. V shed 5 bases and J 0 bases; nucleotides not matched to a gene: 6. The repertoire was sequenced with immunoSEQ multiplex PCR; TCRdb's copy has only in-frame clones and lacks some. The sample has 60,000 to 75,000 clones, about 87% seen once; the top ten hold about 2.2%. The specimen was PBMCs. The chain recombines TRBV7-2 with TRBJ2-5; 10 nucleotides agree with TRBD2. The origin of this receptor is a woman in her 50s with head and neck cancer. CDR3 coding DNA: TGTGCCAGCAGCCCCGGACTAGCGGCGTACCAAGAGACCCAGTACTTC. It encodes CASSPGLAAYQETQYF.